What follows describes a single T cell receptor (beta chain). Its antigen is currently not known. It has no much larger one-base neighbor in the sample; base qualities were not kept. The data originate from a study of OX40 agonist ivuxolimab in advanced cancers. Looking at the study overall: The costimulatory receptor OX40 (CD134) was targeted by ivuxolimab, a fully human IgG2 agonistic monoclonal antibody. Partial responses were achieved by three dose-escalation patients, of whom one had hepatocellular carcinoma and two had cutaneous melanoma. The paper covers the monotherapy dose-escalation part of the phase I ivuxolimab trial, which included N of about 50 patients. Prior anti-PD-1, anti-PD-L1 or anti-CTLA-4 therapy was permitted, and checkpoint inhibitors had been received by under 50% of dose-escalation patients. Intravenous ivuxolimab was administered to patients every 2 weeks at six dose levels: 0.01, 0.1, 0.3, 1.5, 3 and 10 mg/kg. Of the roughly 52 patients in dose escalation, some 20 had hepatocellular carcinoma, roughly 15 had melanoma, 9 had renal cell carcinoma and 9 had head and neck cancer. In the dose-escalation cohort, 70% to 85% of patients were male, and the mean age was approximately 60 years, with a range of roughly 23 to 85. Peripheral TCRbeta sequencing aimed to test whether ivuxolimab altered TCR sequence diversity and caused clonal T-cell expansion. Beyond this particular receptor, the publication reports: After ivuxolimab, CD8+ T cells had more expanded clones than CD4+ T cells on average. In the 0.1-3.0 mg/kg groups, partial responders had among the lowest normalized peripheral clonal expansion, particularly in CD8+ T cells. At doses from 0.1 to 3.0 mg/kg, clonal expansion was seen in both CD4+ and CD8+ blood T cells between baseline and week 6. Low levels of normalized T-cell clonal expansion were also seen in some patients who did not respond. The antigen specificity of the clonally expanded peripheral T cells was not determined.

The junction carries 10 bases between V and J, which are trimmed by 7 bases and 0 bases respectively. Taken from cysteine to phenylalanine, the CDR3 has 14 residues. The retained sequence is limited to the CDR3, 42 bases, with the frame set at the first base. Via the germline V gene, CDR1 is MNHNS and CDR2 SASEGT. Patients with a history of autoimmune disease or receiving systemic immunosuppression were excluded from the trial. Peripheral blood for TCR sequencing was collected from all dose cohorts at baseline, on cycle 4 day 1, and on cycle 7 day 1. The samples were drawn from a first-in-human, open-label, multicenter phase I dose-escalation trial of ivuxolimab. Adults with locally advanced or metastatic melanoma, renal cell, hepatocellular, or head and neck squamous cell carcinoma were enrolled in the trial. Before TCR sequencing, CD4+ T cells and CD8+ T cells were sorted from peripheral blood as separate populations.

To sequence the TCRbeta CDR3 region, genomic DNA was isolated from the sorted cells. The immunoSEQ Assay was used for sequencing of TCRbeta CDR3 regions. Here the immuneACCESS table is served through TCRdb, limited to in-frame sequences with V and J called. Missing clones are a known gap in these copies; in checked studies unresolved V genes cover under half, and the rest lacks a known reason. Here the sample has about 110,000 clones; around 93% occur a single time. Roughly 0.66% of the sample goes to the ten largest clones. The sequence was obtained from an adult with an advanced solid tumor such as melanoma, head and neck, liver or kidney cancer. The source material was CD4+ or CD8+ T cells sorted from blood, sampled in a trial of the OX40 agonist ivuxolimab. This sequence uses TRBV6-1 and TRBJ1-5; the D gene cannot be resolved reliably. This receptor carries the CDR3 CASTLGNSNQPQHF. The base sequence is TGTGCCAGCACTTTGGGGAATAGCAATCAGCCCCAGCATTTT.